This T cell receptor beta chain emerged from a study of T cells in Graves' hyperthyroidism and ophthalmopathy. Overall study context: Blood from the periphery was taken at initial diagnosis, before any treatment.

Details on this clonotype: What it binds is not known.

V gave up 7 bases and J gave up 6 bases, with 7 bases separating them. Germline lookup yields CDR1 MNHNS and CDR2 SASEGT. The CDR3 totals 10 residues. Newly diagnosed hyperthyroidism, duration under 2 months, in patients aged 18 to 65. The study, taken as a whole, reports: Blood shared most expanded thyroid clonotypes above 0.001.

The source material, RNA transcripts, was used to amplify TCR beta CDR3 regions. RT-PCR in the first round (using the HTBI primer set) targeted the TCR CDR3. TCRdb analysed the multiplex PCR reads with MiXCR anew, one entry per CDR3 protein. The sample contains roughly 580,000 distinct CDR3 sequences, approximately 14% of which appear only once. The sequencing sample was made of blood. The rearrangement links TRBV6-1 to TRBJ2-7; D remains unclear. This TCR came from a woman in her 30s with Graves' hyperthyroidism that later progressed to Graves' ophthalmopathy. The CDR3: CASTSSEQYF. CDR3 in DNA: TGTGCCAGCACGAGCTCCGAGCAGTACTTC.